A selection of T cell receptor beta chains follows, all from one sample in a study of cytomegalovirus exposure and HLA in healthy donors. Libraries were prepared by immunoSEQ multiplex PCR; TCRdb keeps only in-frame clonotypes and omits some of them. The profile shows over 200,000 clones, approximately 78% of them singletons. Input material: PBMCs. These receptor sequences come from a male donor in good health and CMV-seronegative. Each CDR3 is given with its conserved first and last residue. D genes are given only for firm matches. Size is omitted from some rows. Given values are once, few, many or a class for expanded clones.

V	size	D	J	CDR3	DNA
TRBV29-1	once	-	TRBJ2-1	CSVEDPGPSYNEQFF	TGCAGCGTTGAAGATCCAGGGCCCTCCTACAATGAGCAGTTCTTC
TRBV25-1	-	TRBD1	TRBJ1-3	CASSVTGGSGNTIYF	TGTGCCAGCAGCGTTACAGGGGGCTCTGGAAACACCATATATTTT
TRBV28	-	TRBD1	TRBJ2-2	CASKRTGGTGELFF	TGTGCCAGCAAGCGGACAGGGGGGACCGGGGAGCTGTTTTTT
TRBV6-1	-	-	TRBJ2-7	CAGSLQDYEQYF	TGTGCCGGCAGTCTACAGGACTACGAGCAGTACTTC
TRBV9	-	-	TRBJ2-3	CASSPSAVPSTDTQYF	TGTGCCAGCAGCCCCTCAGCGGTACCTAGCACAGATACGCAGTATTTT
TRBV7-9	-	-	TRBJ1-1	CATGSDFGAFF	TGTGCCACCGGAAGCGACTTCGGAGCTTTCTTT
TRBV2	-	-	TRBJ1-5	CASSEPQGFNQPQHF	TGTGCCAGCAGTGAACCACAGGGCTTTAATCAGCCCCAGCATTTT
TRBV6-1	-	TRBD2	TRBJ2-3	CASSELSSGGTDTQYF	TGTGCCAGCAGTGAATTAAGTAGCGGGGGCACAGATACGCAGTATTTT
TRBV25-1	-	TRBD2	TRBJ2-1	CASRLAGPYNEQFF	TGTGCCAGCAGATTAGCGGGGCCCTACAATGAGCAGTTCTTC
TRBV5-6	-	TRBD2	TRBJ2-7	CASSPGLGNSYEQYF	TGTGCCAGCAGCCCGGGACTAGGGAACTCCTACGAGCAGTACTTC
TRBV5-1	-	TRBD1	TRBJ2-5	CASRVEGAGGETQYF	TGCGCCAGCAGGGTCGAGGGGGCAGGGGGAGAGACCCAGTACTTC
TRBV6-5	few	TRBD1	TRBJ1-2	CASSNSRLGGDTF	TGTGCCAGCAGTAACTCCCGCTTAGGGGGCGACACCTTC
TRBV2	-	TRBD1	TRBJ2-2	CASRDPGQGLYLTGELFF	TGTGCCAGCAGAGACCCGGGACAGGGGCTCTACCTCACCGGGGAGCTGTTTTTT
TRBV27	-	TRBD2	TRBJ2-7	CASSLSGGYEQYF	TGTGCCAGCAGTTTATCGGGAGGGTACGAGCAGTACTTC
TRBV27	-	TRBD2	TRBJ2-1	CASRTTGLADNEQFF	TGTGCCAGCAGGACCACGGGACTAGCGGACAATGAGCAGTTCTTC
TRBV28	-	-	TRBJ1-5	CASSRTGQFNQPQHF	TGTGCCAGCAGCCGCACCGGACAGTTCAATCAGCCCCAGCATTTT
TRBV5-1	-	TRBD1	TRBJ1-2	CASSLDRGVNGYTF	TGCGCCAGCAGCTTGGACAGGGGGGTCAATGGCTACACCTTC
TRBV13	few	-	TRBJ1-1	CASSLALQASTEAFF	TGTGCCAGCAGCTTAGCTCTTCAGGCGAGCACTGAAGCTTTCTTT
TRBV11-2	-	-	TRBJ1-2	CASSSMSNYGYTF	TGTGCCAGCAGCTCGATGAGTAACTATGGCTACACCTTC
TRBV7-9	-	TRBD1	TRBJ1-4	CASSTTGTGVEKLFF	TGTGCCAGCAGCACAACCGGGACAGGGGTCGAAAAACTGTTTTTT
TRBV27	-	TRBD1	TRBJ1-2	CASSTTGGAWGNYGYTF	TGTGCCAGCAGCACCACAGGGGGCGCTTGGGGAAACTATGGCTACACCTTC
TRBV27	once	-	TRBJ2-7	CASSLTETYEQYF	TGTGCCAGCAGTTTAACAGAGACCTACGAGCAGTACTTC
TRBV7-8	-	-	TRBJ2-7	CASSVDTTYEQYF	TGTGCCAGCAGCGTGGACACAACCTACGAGCAGTACTTC
TRBV14	-	-	TRBJ2-7	CASSQEGGLIYEQYF	TGTGCCAGCAGCCAAGAGGGCGGGCTTATCTACGAGCAGTACTTC
TRBV5-6	-	-	TRBJ1-4	CASSPTGEVAEKLFF	TGTGCCAGCAGTCCTACCGGGGAGGTGGCGGAAAAACTGTTTTTT
TRBV6-1	-	-	TRBJ2-6	CASSEDVSWASSGANVLTF	TGTGCCAGCAGTGAAGATGTGAGTTGGGCGTCCTCTGGGGCCAACGTCCTGACTTTC
TRBV5-4	-	TRBD2	TRBJ2-7	CASSHQARGQAGGPIYEQYF	TGTGCCAGCAGCCACCAAGCCCGGGGTCAGGCGGGAGGGCCGATTTACGAGCAGTACTTC
TRBV5-1	-	TRBD2	TRBJ2-7	CASSLEPLLAGDTYEQYF	TGCGCCAGCAGCCTCGAACCCCTCCTAGCGGGAGACACCTACGAGCAGTACTTC
TRBV2	-	TRBD1	TRBJ2-7	CASSSPGQGSYEQYF	TGTGCCAGCAGTTCCCCGGGACAGGGTTCCTACGAGCAGTACTTC
TRBV9	-	-	TRBJ1-1	CASSVAGLNTEAFF	TGTGCCAGCAGCGTTGCGGGACTGAACACTGAAGCTTTCTTT
TRBV6-5	-	TRBD2	TRBJ2-1	CASSNSGRHNEQFF	TGTGCCAGCAGTAATAGCGGGAGGCACAATGAGCAGTTCTTC
TRBV5-1	-	TRBD2	TRBJ2-3	CASNSGRAGDTQYF	TGCGCCAGCAACAGCGGGAGGGCGGGGGATACGCAGTATTTT
TRBV6-1	-	-	TRBJ2-3	CASGADTQYF	TGTGCCAGCGGAGCAGATACGCAGTATTTT
TRBV27	-	-	TRBJ1-5	CASSLSQGLSNQPQHF	TGTGCCAGCAGTTTATCGCAGGGGTTAAGCAATCAGCCCCAGCATTTT
TRBV15	-	-	TRBJ2-2	CATSRDNFGRGRAGELFF	TGTGCCACCAGCAGAGATAATTTCGGGAGGGGGCGCGCCGGGGAGCTGTTTTTT
TRBV27	few	-	TRBJ2-7	CASSLIPQGDEQYF	TGTGCCAGCAGTCTAATCCCCCAGGGTGACGAGCAGTACTTC
TRBV22-1	-	-	TRBJ1-4	CPGSHRGTRPTNEKLFF	TGTCCTGGGAGCCACCGGGGAACACGGCCCACTAATGAAAAACTGTTTTTT
TRBV5-6	few	-	TRBJ1-5	CASSRTETHQPQHF	TGTGCCAGCAGCCGGACAGAAACCCATCAGCCCCAGCATTTT
TRBV7-2	-	-	TRBJ2-7	CASSPTTGGEQYF	TGTGCCAGCAGCCCCACGACAGGCGGGGAGCAGTACTTC
TRBV2	-	TRBD1	TRBJ1-2	CASSEVRDRVYGYTF	TGTGCCAGCAGTGAAGTTCGGGACAGGGTCTATGGCTACACCTTC
TRBV9	once	-	TRBJ2-7	CASSRLGQGGEQYF	TGTGCCAGCAGCCGTCTAGGGCAGGGAGGCGAGCAGTACTTC
TRBV10-3	-	-	TRBJ2-1	CAISVPVYDEQFF	TGTGCCATCAGTGTTCCCGTCTACGATGAGCAGTTCTTC
TRBV2	-	-	TRBJ2-7	CASSFTVGYEQYF	TGTGCCAGCAGTTTTACAGTGGGCTACGAGCAGTACTTC
TRBV4-1	once	TRBD2	TRBJ2-7	CASSQEGTSGSRQYEQYF	TGCGCCAGCAGCCAAGAGGGGACTAGCGGGAGTCGGCAGTACGAGCAGTACTTC
TRBV19	once	TRBD1	TRBJ2-6	CASSVQTGTGANVLTF	TGTGCCAGTAGTGTCCAGACAGGGACCGGGGCCAACGTCCTGACTTTC
TRBV9	-	-	TRBJ2-3	CASSPYSDSDTQYF	TGTGCCAGCAGCCCCTATAGCGATTCAGATACGCAGTATTTT
TRBV18	-	TRBD1	TRBJ1-1	CASSPNTGTANTEAFF	TGTGCCAGCTCACCTAATACCGGGACAGCGAACACTGAAGCTTTCTTT
TRBV28	-	-	TRBJ2-1	CASKLGGGVENEQFF	TGTGCCAGCAAACTGGGAGGGGGGGTTGAGAATGAGCAGTTCTTC
TRBV5-6	-	-	TRBJ2-1	CASSLAIPGPSSYNEQFF	TGTGCCAGCAGCTTGGCCATTCCGGGTCCGAGCTCCTACAATGAGCAGTTCTTC
TRBV29-1	-	-	TRBJ2-1	CSVDDSSYNEQFF	TGCAGCGTTGATGACAGCTCCTACAATGAGCAGTTCTTC
TRBV21-1	-	-	TRBJ2-2	CASSKAGDRGYTGELFF	TGTGCCAGCAGCAAAGCCGGGGACAGGGGGTACACCGGGGAGCTGTTTTTT
TRBV5-8	-	TRBD2	TRBJ2-3	CASSQGLADTDTQYF	TGTGCCAGCAGCCAAGGACTAGCGGACACAGATACGCAGTATTTT
TRBV5-1	-	-	TRBJ2-5	CASSPPRDGQETQYF	TGCGCCAGCAGCCCCCCGCGGGACGGACAAGAGACCCAGTACTTC
TRBV9	-	-	TRBJ1-2	CASSTASYGYTF	TGTGCCAGTTCTACAGCCTCCTATGGCTACACCTTC
TRBV2	-	TRBD2	TRBJ2-3	CASSDSSSGFTTDTQYF	TGTGCCAGCAGTGACTCGTCTAGCGGGTTCACCACAGATACGCAGTATTTT
TRBV5-1	-	TRBD2	TRBJ2-1	CASSINVHAGVPNEQFF	TGCGCCAGCAGCATAAACGTTCACGCGGGAGTACCCAATGAGCAGTTCTTC
TRBV11-1	-	TRBD1	TRBJ1-4	CASSPDRGHEKLFF	TGTGCCAGCAGCCCGGACAGGGGGCATGAAAAACTGTTTTTT
TRBV9	-	TRBD1	TRBJ2-2	CASGRQGGELFF	TGTGCCAGCGGGAGACAGGGGGGGGAGCTGTTTTTT